This entry describes one T cell receptor (beta chain). The antigen remains undetermined. Germline loops: CDR1 GTSNPN, CDR2 SVGIG (reference sequence). Trimming cost V 1 base and J 0 bases, with 6 bases left between them. The CDR3 sequence is 13 residues long. Treatment specified: oral pan-JAK inhibitor, 5-10 mg twice daily. The sorting of PBMCs gave CD4+ and CD8+ T cells. Extraction and reverse transcription of RNA yielded cDNA as the sequencing template. TCRdb keeps only in-frame clones here, not all; method: immunoSEQ multiplex PCR. This table has about 220,000 clones, about 58% appearing once. This sample is drawn from a study of CD8+ T cells in alopecia areata. Study as a whole: Treated patients took oral tofacitinib at 5 to 10 mg twice daily.

Whole-study findings and limits: Sequencing of scalp samples also captures resident alphabeta T cells of normal skin.

The sequencing used CD4+ T cells sorted from blood, collected at week 4, from a patient treated with tofacitinib. The TCR sequence derives from a human donor with alopecia areata. This chain links TRBV30 with TRBJ1-1; tentatively, D is TRBD1 (6 bases). CDR3 region: CAWSGTVNTEAFF. DNA of the CDR3: TGTGCCTGGAGTGGGACAGTGAACACTGAAGCTTTCTTT.